The 17 T cell receptor beta chains below come from one sample, sequenced in a study of response to subunit inactivated influenza vaccine. TCRdb called the RT-PCR reads again in MiXCR, with one record for every CDR3 protein. The table shows about 300,000 distinct CDR3 sequences, with 20% to 25% occurring only once. The specimen comprised PBMCs from blood, sampled about 19 months after vaccination. The receptors shown here come from a man between 50 and 75 years old who received an inactivated influenza vaccine.

The chain has TRBV4-3 and TRBJ1-3; no clear D gene. Trimming stripped 0 bases from V and 0 bases from J, with 9 bases between. The germline gives CDR1 LGHNA, CDR2 YSLEER. This CDR3 contains 16 residues. The CDR3 spells CASSQDKAGSGNTIYF. The CDR3 coding sequence is TGCGCCAGCAGCCAAGATAAGGCAGGCTCTGGAAACACCATATATTTT.

V usage is TRBV2 and J usage is TRBJ2-2; tentatively, D is TRBD1 (6 bases). The CDR3 length is 14 residues. Per germline, CDR1 SNHLY and CDR2 FYNNEI. V lost 7 bases to trimming and J lost 0 bases, with 9 bases between them. The CDR3 region has the DNA TGTGCCAGCAAGAGGACAGCGAACACCGGGGAGCTGTTTTTT. Translating it yields CASKRTANTGELFF.

This sequence joins TRBV6-2 or TRBV6-3 and TRBJ2-7; D is ambiguous. The CDR3 spans 16 residues. The germline CDR1 and CDR2 sequences are MNHEY and SVGEGT. Trimming took off 2 bases at V and 2 bases at J, with 16 bases between the two ends. CDR3 sequence: CASSYPLQSRTYEQYF. The CDR3 DNA reads as TGTGCCAGCAGTTACCCCCTCCAGAGCCGGACCTACGAGCAGTACTTC.

This clonotype was counted only a few times. The V call is TRBV12-3 or TRBV12-4, the J call TRBJ2-1, with TRBD2 matching 8 bases. The V and J ends lost 5 bases and 0 bases, in that order; junction bases with no gene match: 9. The CDR3 extends over 17 amino acids. This CDR3 reads CASSPQRGGPSYNEQFF. The CDR3 nucleotides are TGTGCCAGCAGTCCACAACGCGGGGGGCCCTCCTACAATGAGCAGTTCTTC.

This clonotype was found a few times. V usage is TRBV10-3 and J usage is TRBJ1-1; D call uncertain. The CDR3 is 13 residues long. CDR1 and CDR2 from the germline V gene are ENHRY and SYGVKD. Trimming left V 9 bases short and J 0 bases short, with 11 bases between. DNA of the CDR3: TGTGCCATGACCCGGGGATTGAACACTGAAGCTTTCTTT. It encodes CAMTRGLNTEAFF.

The rearrangement uses TRBV12-3 or TRBV12-4 and TRBJ2-3; D is uncertain. The CDR3 is 14 amino acids. The germline V and J ends were trimmed by 2 bases and 0 bases, with 6 bases remaining between them. The CDR3 nucleotides read TGTGCCAGCAGTTTATACATTAGCACAGATACGCAGTATTTT. Its translation: CASSLYISTDTQYF.

The V and J genes are TRBV25-1 and TRBJ1-5; no firm D call. Looked up from germline, CDR1 is MGHDK and CDR2 is SYGVNS. The CDR3 totals 14 residues. Trimming left V 2 bases short and J 4 bases short, with 9 bases between. CDR3 protein: CASSENWANQPQHF. The CDR3 DNA reads as TGTGCCAGCAGTGAAAACTGGGCAAATCAGCCCCAGCATTTT.

This clonotype has just a few counts. The CDR3 protein is CASSLNSQGIKSGYTF. Written as DNA, the CDR3 is TGCGCCAGCAGCTTAAACAGCCAGGGGATTAAGAGTGGCTACACCTTC. The rearrangement links TRBV5-1 to TRBJ1-2; possible D gene TRBD1, 6 bases. The CDR3 is made up of 16 amino acids. V lost 2 bases, J lost 7 bases, and 21 bases lay in between. Germline V gene data show CDR1 as SGHRS and CDR2 as YFSETQ.

V is TRBV9 and J is TRBJ2-3; D might be TRBD1 or TRBD2, each matching 6 bases. There are 14 residues in the CDR3. Germline CDR1 and CDR2: SGDLS and YYNGEE. Trimming stripped 0 bases from V and 6 bases from J, with 11 bases between. The CDR3 sequence: CASSVGGAADTQYF. The CDR3 DNA reads TGTGCCAGCAGCGTAGGGGGGGCCGCGGATACGCAGTATTTT. Variable domain in full (rest from reference TRBV9 and TRBJ2-3): DSGVTQTPKHLITATGQRVTLRCSPRSGDLSVYWYQQSLDQGLQFLIQYYNGEERAKGNILERFSAQQFPDLHSELNLSSLELGDSALYFCASSVGGAADTQYFGPGTRLTVL.

This clonotype showed up many times. The V and J genes are TRBV5-1 and TRBJ2-1, with 8 bases lining up with TRBD2. This CDR3 region has 17 residues. V was clipped by 4 bases and J by 5 bases; unmatched bases: 14. CDR1 is SGHRS and CDR2 is YFSETQ in the germline V gene. CDR3: CASSGGPAGVVNNEQFF. The CDR3 region has the DNA TGCGCCAGCAGCGGGGGGCCAGCGGGAGTGGTGAACAATGAGCAGTTCTTC.

The J gene is TRBJ1-1, the V gene TRBV6-2 or TRBV6-3; D remains ambiguous. The V gene lost 2 bases and the J gene lost 1 base, with 14 bases spanning the gap. Germline V gene lookup returns CDR1 MNHEY and CDR2 SVGEGT. The CDR3 has 16 residues. As DNA, the CDR3 is TGTGCCAGCAGTTACCAAGCAAACGCCAGGAACACTGAAGCTTTCTTT. Translation: CASSYQANARNTEAFF.

Only a few counts were recorded for this clonotype. The CDR3 protein is CASSLTAGSYNEQFF. The CDR3 nucleotides read TGTGCCAGCAGCTTGACGGCAGGGTCCTACAATGAGCAGTTCTTC. The genes are TRBV7-9 and TRBJ2-1; D possibly corresponds to TRBD1 (5 bases). The CDR3 spans 15 residues. Germline CDR1 reads SEHNR; CDR2 reads FQNEAQ (reference sequence). Trimming stripped 3 bases from V and 1 base from J, with 10 bases between.

The CDR3 reads CAHTSGPGTGNTEAFF. The CDR3 bases are TGTGCCCACACTTCAGGGCCCGGGACAGGGAACACTGAAGCTTTCTTT. This chain links TRBV30 with TRBJ1-1, with 8 bases identical to TRBD1. Germline CDR1 reads GTSNPN; CDR2 reads SVGIG (reference sequence). J was trimmed by 1 base and V by 8 bases; bases with no gene match: 15. This CDR3 region has 16 residues.

This rearrangement joins TRBV4-3 to TRBJ1-2; no clear D. The CDR3 runs 14 residues. Trimming removed 0 bases at V and 4 bases at J, with 9 bases between. The germline gives CDR1 LGHNA, CDR2 YSLEER. This CDR3 reads CASSQDAETYGYTF. In DNA, the CDR3 is TGCGCCAGCAGCCAAGACGCAGAGACCTATGGCTACACCTTC.

This chain links TRBV7-8 with TRBJ1-1; D not certain. Germline CDR1 and CDR2: SGHVS and FQNEAQ. Deletions cut 2 bases from V and 1 base from J, with 8 bases between. The CDR3 has 14 residues. The CDR3 region has the DNA TGTGCCAGCAGCTTACAGGTCGGGAACACTGAAGCTTTCTTT. As protein: CASSLQVGNTEAFF.

This chain joins TRBV20-1 and TRBJ2-5; D unclear. Trimming took 4 bases from V and 1 from J, leaving 16 bases between them. This CDR3 has 15 residues. The germline V gene encodes CDR1 DFQATT and CDR2 SNEGSKA (reference sequence). The CDR3 spells CSANGWRSFQETQYF. The DNA of the CDR3 is TGCAGTGCTAACGGCTGGCGGTCCTTCCAAGAGACCCAGTACTTC.

V usage is TRBV19 and J usage is TRBJ1-1, with a tentative D call TRBD1 (5 bases). Looked up from germline, CDR1 is LNHDA and CDR2 is SQIVND (reference sequence). The CDR3 extends over 12 amino acids. Trimming removed 4 bases from V and 9 bases from J, with 12 bases in between. Here the CDR3 reads CASSKGPGQAFF. The CDR3 bases are TGTGCCAGTAGTAAGGGGCCCGGCCAAGCTTTCTTT.